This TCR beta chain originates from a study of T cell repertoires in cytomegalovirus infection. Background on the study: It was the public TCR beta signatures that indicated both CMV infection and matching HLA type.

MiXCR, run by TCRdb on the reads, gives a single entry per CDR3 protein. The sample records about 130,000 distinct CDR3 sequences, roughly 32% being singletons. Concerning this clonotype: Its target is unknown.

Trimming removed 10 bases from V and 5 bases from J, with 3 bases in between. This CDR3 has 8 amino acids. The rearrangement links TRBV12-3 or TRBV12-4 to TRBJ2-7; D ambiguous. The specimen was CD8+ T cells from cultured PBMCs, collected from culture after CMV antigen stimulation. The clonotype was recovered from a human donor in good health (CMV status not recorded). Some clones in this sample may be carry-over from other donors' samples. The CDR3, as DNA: TGTGCCAACAACGAGCAGTACTTC. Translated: CANNEQYF.